Reported below is one T cell receptor beta chain. The same CDR3 is also encoded by other DNA sequences in this sample. The data derive from a study of metastatic and nonmetastatic thyroid tumors. TCRdb reprocessed the PCR reads via MiXCR. The sample has roughly 70,000 clones, roughly 18% seen once. Each patient came to thyroid surgery without any prior treatment (of any kind). V shed 0 bases, J shed 8 bases, and the junction held 6 bases outside the gene matches. Germline V CDR1 and CDR2: SGHRS, YFSETQ. The CDR3 runs to 15 residues. J is TRBJ2-4 and V is TRBV5-1; 9 bases agree with TRBD2. The receptor was isolated from a female donor with papillary thyroid cancer or a benign thyroid nodule (not recorded which). Some clones in this sample may be carry-over from other donors' samples. The sample was blood. CDR3 sequence reads: CASSLERGALDIQYF. The CDR3 DNA reads as TGCGCCAGCAGCTTGGAGCGGGGGGCTCTGGACATTCAGTACTTC.